These 15 T cell receptor beta chains share one sample of origin, sequenced in a study of blood T cell repertoires in COVID-19. Sequencing was performed with immunoSEQ multiplex PCR; in TCRdb, only in-frame clones are kept and a portion is missing. This table has about 21,000 clones, 91% appearing once. Sequenced sample: peripheral blood. Source of these receptors: a man between 65 and 79 years old with active COVID-19.

V is TRBV4-1 and J is TRBJ2-1, with 8 bases fitting TRBD1. V was clipped by 4 bases and J by 5 bases; unmatched bases: 10. This CDR3 contains 16 residues. Germline CDR1 is MGHRA and CDR2 is YSYEKL. CDR3 amino acids: CASSPFGQGANNEQFF. As DNA, the CDR3 is TGCGCCAGCAGCCCCTTCGGGCAGGGGGCTAACAATGAGCAGTTCTTC.

The chain uses TRBV10-2 and TRBJ2-7; possible D gene TRBD2, 5 bases. V gave up 0 bases and J gave up 2 bases, with 11 bases separating them. The germline CDR1 and CDR2 sequences are WSHSY and SAAADI. CDR3 size: 15 residues. CDR3 in amino acids: CASSESKGRAYEQYF. The CDR3 bases are TGCGCCAGCAGTGAGTCTAAAGGGCGGGCCTACGAGCAGTACTTC.

V is TRBV18 and J is TRBJ2-2, with 7 bases fitting TRBD1. Germline V gives CDR1 KGHSH, CDR2 LQKENI. Germline trimming cut 3 bases from V and 6 bases from J; bases unmatched to any gene: 7. The CDR3 spans 15 residues. This CDR3 reads CASSPRQGDAGELFF. CDR3 in DNA: TGTGCCAGCTCACCGCGACAGGGAGACGCCGGGGAGCTGTTTTTT.

The rearrangement links TRBV5-4 to TRBJ2-4; 9 nucleotides align to TRBD2. The germline CDR1 and CDR2 sequences are SGHNT and YYREEE (reference sequence). This CDR3 is built from 19 residues. V gave up 5 bases and J gave up 1 base; unmatched junction bases: 16. CDR3 in DNA: TGTGCCAGCAGTTCGGCTGGGACTAGCTCAGGGGGGGCCAAAAACATTCAGTACTTC. Translating it yields CASSSAGTSSGGAKNIQYF. The variable domain in full, completed from reference TRBV5-4 and TRBJ2-4, reads ETGVTQSPTHLIKTRGQQVTLRCSSQSGHNTVSWYQQALGQGPQFIFQYYREEENGRGNFPPRFSGLQFPNYSSELNVNALELDDSALYLCASSSAGTSSGGAKNIQYFGAGTRLSVL.

The chain employs TRBV2 and TRBJ1-2, with D tentatively TRBD1 (6 bases). V lost 3 bases and J lost 4, with 12 bases in between. The germline V gene has CDR1 SNHLY and CDR2 FYNNEI. The CDR3 runs to 14 residues. CDR3 DNA sequence: TGTGCCAGCAGTGAGGACAGCGCCACCTATGGCTACACCTTC. This sequence encodes CASSEDSATYGYTF. Using reference TRBV2 and TRBJ1-2 for the parts outside the CDR3, the full variable domain is EPEVTQTPSHQVTQMGQEVILRCVPISNHLYFYWYRQILGQKVEFLVSFYNNEISEKSEIFDDQFSVERPDGSNFTLKIRSTKLEDSAMYFCASSEDSATYGYTFGSGTRLTVV.

The chain recombines TRBV5-4 with TRBJ1-2; D uncertain. The V end lost 10 bases, the J end lost 8 bases, and 15 bases lay between the germline ends. CDR1 is SGHNT, CDR2 YYREEE, per germline (reference sequence). The CDR3 has 11 amino acids. The DNA of the CDR3 is TGTGCCTTAGACCCGGAGATCGGCTACACCTTC. Its translation: CALDPEIGYTF.

The chain links TRBV6-2 or TRBV6-3 to TRBJ2-7; 11 positions match TRBD2. The CDR3 consists of 16 residues. Germline assignment: CDR1 MNHEY and CDR2 SVGEGT. J gave up 3 bases and V 5 bases, and 9 bases lay outside the gene matches. The CDR3 is CASSPRASGGNYEQYF. CDR3 in DNA: TGTGCCAGCAGTCCCCGGGCTAGCGGGGGGAACTACGAGCAGTACTTC.

This clone has just a few counts. The gene calls are TRBV10-1 and TRBJ2-1, with TRBD2 identical over 12 bases. The length of the CDR3 is 18 residues. With 7 bases clipped from V and 3 bases from J, the junction kept 13 bases outside the gene matches. Germline V lookup: CDR1 WNHNN, CDR2 SYGVQD (reference sequence). The CDR3 DNA reads as TGCGCCAGCAACCCCCCTGGGACTAGCGGGTTGGGCTACAATGAGCAGTTCTTC. Translated: CASNPPGTSGLGYNEQFF.

V is TRBV27 and J is TRBJ2-7; 11 bases map to TRBD1. Germline V gene sequence: CDR1 MNHEY, CDR2 SMNVEV (reference sequence). This CDR3 is 15 amino acids long. Trimming removed 3 bases from V and 2 bases from J; junction bases left unmatched: 3. CDR3 coding DNA: TGTGCCAGCAGTTTGGGGACAGGGGGGCCCTACGAGCAGTACTTC. It is translated as CASSLGTGGPYEQYF.

This clone showed up just once. This chain joins TRBV7-6 and TRBJ2-7; 10 positions match TRBD1. V lost 8 bases and J lost 6; bases outside the gene matches: 4. Germline V CDR1 and CDR2: SGHVS, FNYEAQ. The CDR3 length is 12 residues. CDR3 residues: CASGTGESEQYF. The CDR3 coding sequence is TGTGCCAGCGGGACAGGGGAGTCCGAGCAGTACTTC. Combining the CDR3 with reference TRBV7-6 and TRBJ2-7 gives the whole variable domain GAGVSQSPRYKVTKRGQDVALRCDPISGHVSLYWYRQALGQGPEFLTYFNYEAQQDKSGLPNDRFSAERPEGSISTLTIQRTEQRDSAMYRCASGTGESEQYFGPGTRLTVT.

The CDR3: CASSLQKSTDTQYF. The CDR3 DNA reads as TGTGCCAGCAGCTTACAGAAGAGCACAGATACGCAGTATTTT. The chain combines TRBV5-4 with TRBJ2-3; unclear D gene. Trimming left V 2 bases short and J 0 bases short, with 7 bases between. CDR1 and CDR2 from the germline V gene are SGHNT and YYREEE (reference sequence). The CDR3 is 14 residues long.

The rearrangement links TRBV28 to TRBJ1-4; 8 nucleotides agree with TRBD1. Germline values: CDR1 MDHEN, CDR2 SYDVKM. This CDR3 is 16 amino acids long. With V trimmed by 3 bases and J by 3 bases, 6 bases remained unmatched. CDR3 sequence: CASSFAKDRANEKLFF. DNA of the CDR3: TGTGCCAGCAGTTTTGCCAAGGACAGGGCTAATGAAAAACTGTTTTTT.

This chain uses TRBV2 with TRBJ2-3, with TRBD1 identical over 7 bases. Germline trimming cut 3 bases from V and 2 bases from J; bases unmatched to any gene: 8. The CDR3 contains 16 residues. Germline CDR1 SNHLY, CDR2 FYNNEI. CDR3 region: CASSELGGEDTDTQYF. The CDR3 region has the DNA TGTGCCAGCAGTGAGTTAGGGGGCGAAGACACAGATACGCAGTATTTT.

V is TRBV18 and J is TRBJ1-2; a possible D gene is TRBD1 (5 bases). V was clipped by 6 bases and J by 8 bases, with 19 bases between them. Germline assignment: CDR1 KGHSH and CDR2 LQKENI. This CDR3 has 14 amino acids. CDR3 amino acids: CASSNQGMTMGYTF. DNA for the CDR3: TGTGCCAGCTCGAACCAGGGAATGACGATGGGCTACACCTTC.

V and J are TRBV28 and TRBJ2-5; D remains ambiguous. The V end was cut by 7 bases, the J end by 5 bases, with 8 bases between. The CDR3 length is 11 residues. The germline gives CDR1 MDHEN, CDR2 SYDVKM. The CDR3 DNA reads as TGTGCCAGCACGCTAGGCGAGACCCAGTACTTC. Protein product: CASTLGETQYF.